The T cell receptor (beta chain) under discussion was sequenced for a study of blood T cell repertoires in COVID-19. Method: immunoSEQ multiplex PCR; TCRdb's copy keeps in-frame clones and lacks some. The sample has 95,000 to 150,000 clones, about four fifths seen once. From germline, CDR1 is SGHRS and CDR2 YFSETQ. With V trimmed by 5 bases and J by 3 bases, 6 bases remained unmatched. There are 14 residues in the CDR3. This TCR derives from a woman in her 30s who had recovered from COVID-19. V is TRBV5-1 and J is TRBJ2-3; TRBD2 matches 7 bases. The sequenced material came from PBMCs or T cells enriched from blood (not recorded which). CDR3 sequence reads: CASRRGGSTDTQYF. DNA for the CDR3: TGCGCCAGCAGAAGGGGCGGGAGTACAGATACGCAGTATTTT.